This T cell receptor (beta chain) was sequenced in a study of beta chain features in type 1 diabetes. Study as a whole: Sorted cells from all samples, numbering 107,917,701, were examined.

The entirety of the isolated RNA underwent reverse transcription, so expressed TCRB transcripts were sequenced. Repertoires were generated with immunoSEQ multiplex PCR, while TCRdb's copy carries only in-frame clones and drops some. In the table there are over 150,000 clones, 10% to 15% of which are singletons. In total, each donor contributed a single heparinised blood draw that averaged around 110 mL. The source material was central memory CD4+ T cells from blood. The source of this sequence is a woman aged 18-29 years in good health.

The CDR3 region has the DNA TGTGCCACCCGCCAGGACAGGGCGAGTTTGTTCGAGCAGTACTTC. This translates into CATRQDRASLFEQYF. The rearrangement joins TRBV15 to TRBJ2-7, with 8 bases that match TRBD1. J gave up 6 bases and V 8 bases, and 15 bases lay outside the gene matches. Per the germline V gene, CDR1 is LNHNV and CDR2 is YYDKDF (reference sequence). The CDR3 consists of 15 residues.